The clone carrying this TCR beta chain was picked up many times. The antigen is not known. This entry belongs to a study of T cell repertoires in cytomegalovirus infection. Study context: Recently identified HLA-C-restricted and well-studied HLA-B-restricted CMV epitopes were used.

Study observations and caveats: The ex vivo response was dominated by HLA-C-restricted CMV-specific TCR beta clonotypes. Cumulative public TCR beta family frequency identified CMV carriers with the relevant HLA.

The CDR3 runs 21 residues. Germline trimming cut 0 bases from V and 2 bases from J; bases unmatched to any gene: 22. Germline V CDR1 and CDR2: SGHAT, FQNNGV. One entry per CDR3 protein results from TCRdb running MiXCR on the reads. This sample has 340,000 or so distinct CDR3 sequences, with approximately 25% found just once. This material consisted of cultured PBMCs, taken from culture after CMV antigen stimulation. This chain connects TRBV11-2 to TRBJ2-7, with 7 nucleotides matching TRBD1. This clonotype was obtained from a human donor in good health (CMV status not recorded). Some clones in this sample may be carry-over from other donors' samples. The CDR3 coding sequence is TGTGCCAGCAGCTTAGAATTTATCCGAGCCTCTAGGACAGGTCGTCCCTACGAGCAGTACTTC. It is translated as CASSLEFIRASRTGRPYEQYF. Complete variable domain (other parts from reference TRBV11-2 and TRBJ2-7): EAGVAQSPRYKIIEKRQSVAFWCNPISGHATLYWYQQILGQGPKLLIQFQNNGVVDDSQLPKDRFSAERLKGVDSTLKIQPAKLEDSAVYLCASSLEFIRASRTGRPYEQYFGPGTRLTVT.